This TCR beta chain was observed in a study of T cell repertoires in cytomegalovirus infection. As for the study in general: A matching HLA type, together with CMV infection, was signaled by public TCR beta signatures.

The CDR3 covers 13 residues. Germline CDR1 is DFQATT and CDR2 is SNEGSKA (reference sequence). Trimming shortened V by 6 bases and J by 5 bases, and 14 bases separated the two germline ends. Findings of the study overall: CMV carriers with the relevant HLA were identified by cumulative public TCR beta family frequency. The ex vivo response was dominated by HLA-C-restricted CMV-specific TCR beta clonotypes.

TCRdb redid the calling of the reads with MiXCR, one entry per CDR3 protein. The repertoire holds around 280,000 distinct CDR3 sequences, roughly a tenth seen once, with 2% to 3% in the top ten. Comments on this clonotype: No antigen is known for it.

The source of this sequence is a human donor in good health (CMV status not recorded). Some clones in this sample may be carry-over from other donors' samples. The sequencing sample was made of PBMCs. The gene calls are TRBV20-1 and TRBJ2-4, with D tentatively TRBD1 (7 bases). The CDR3 DNA sequence: TGCAGTGCAGTGGACAGGAGGGAAAACATTCAGTACTTC. Translation gives CSAVDRRENIQYF.